This T cell receptor (beta chain) was captured by sequencing in a study of blood T cell repertoires in COVID-19. Study-level information: The origin of the acute and convalescent COVID-19 samples was the United States, Italy and Spain. Sources were T cells, B-cell-depleted T cells, or PBMCs; the material itself was cDNA or gDNA.

Germline V gives CDR1 SGHVS, CDR2 FQNEAQ. The CDR3 length is 19 residues. V lost 4 bases, J lost 6 bases, and 15 bases stayed unmatched. Per the original methods: Amplification of reference gene primers was used by the study to estimate nucleated cell counts. Clones were sequenced by immunoSEQ multiplex PCR, and TCRdb holds only the in-frame ones, with some missing. V and J calls and clone size are those listed in that table; D and trimming were worked out from the DNA. The profile shows hundreds of thousands of clones, approximately 91% of them singletons. Recruits, aged roughly 18 to 90 years, lived in 24 US areas.

V and J are TRBV7-8 and TRBJ2-1, with TRBD2 identical over 13 bases. Sequenced sample: PBMCs or T cells enriched from blood (not recorded which). This TCR was sampled from a woman aged 40 to 50 with acute COVID-19. The CDR3 spells CASSWTSGGTRSVGNEQFF. For the CDR3, the DNA is TGTGCCAGCAGCTGGACTAGCGGGGGTACCCGGTCGGTAGGCAATGAGCAGTTCTTC.